These 30 T cell receptor beta chains share one sample of origin, sequenced in a study of T cell repertoires in cytomegalovirus infection. Each CDR3 protein is one row after TCRdb ran MiXCR on the reads. This table has about 490,000 distinct CDR3 sequences, over 9% appearing once. The sample taken for sequencing was PBMCs. All receptors derive from a human donor in good health (CMV status not recorded). Some clones in this sample may be carry-over from other donors' samples.

The V call is TRBV29-1, the J call TRBJ2-1; D is ambiguous. CDR1 SQVTM and CDR2 ANQGSEA come from the germline V gene. V lost 8 bases, J lost 1 base, and 15 bases lay in between. CDR3 length: 14 amino acids. CDR3 amino acids: CSMGFSGSYNEQFF. The CDR3 DNA follows: TGCAGCATGGGATTTAGTGGATCCTACAATGAGCAGTTCTTC.

A few counts support this clonotype. The chain uses TRBV24-1 and TRBJ1-6; D ambiguous. The length of the CDR3 is 14 residues. CDR1 and CDR2 from the germline V gene are KGHDR and SFDVKD. V was pared by 1 base and J by 10 bases, with 10 bases between. Here the CDR3 DNA reads TGTGCCACCAGTGATTTTCGTCCCGCCTCACCCCTCCACTTT. Residues: CATSDFRPASPLHF.

This clonotype has ten or more counts. The genes are TRBV7-9 and TRBJ2-7; TRBD1 matches 8 bases. The CDR3 length is 15 residues. Looked up from germline, CDR1 is SEHNR and CDR2 is FQNEAQ (reference sequence). The V segment lost 5 bases and the J segment 2 bases; nucleotides outside the gene matches: 8. Here the CDR3 DNA reads TGTGCCAGCAGCCAAGCCTACAGGGGGACCTACGAGCAGTACTTC. Protein product: CASSQAYRGTYEQYF.

This clonotype occurred many times. The chain has TRBV7-9 and TRBJ1-2; D may be TRBD1 (5 bases). CDR3 length: 15 residues. CDR1 is SEHNR and CDR2 is FQNEAQ in the germline V gene (reference sequence). With 3 bases removed from V and 4 bases from J, the gap between germline ends came to 15 bases. DNA of the CDR3: TGTGCCAGCAGCTTCGGGCCAGCCGGGGGCTATGGCTACACCTTC. It is translated as CASSFGPAGGYGYTF.

V and J are TRBV12-3 or TRBV12-4 and TRBJ2-2; D might be TRBD1 (5 bases). V was shortened by 7 bases and J by 1 base, with 13 bases between the two germline ends. The CDR3 length is 15 residues. For the CDR3, the DNA is TGTGCCAGCATGGGGCCCCAGGGGAACACCGGGGAGCTGTTTTTT. Protein sequence: CASMGPQGNTGELFF.

At least ten counts were recorded for this clonotype. This chain links TRBV7-9 with TRBJ2-5; tentatively, D is TRBD1 (6 bases). The V gene lost 0 bases and the J gene lost 4 bases, with 12 bases spanning the gap. The length of the CDR3 is 15 residues. Germline V gives CDR1 SEHNR, CDR2 FQNEAQ (reference sequence). CDR3 in amino acids: CASSLARDIRETQYF. CDR3 nucleotide sequence: TGTGCCAGCAGCTTAGCTCGGGACATCCGAGAGACCCAGTACTTC.

This clonotype was seen repeatedly, ten times or more. This rearrangement joins TRBV12-3 or TRBV12-4 to TRBJ1-4, with D perhaps matching TRBD1 (6 bases). With 6 bases removed from V and 8 bases from J, the gap between germline ends came to 16 bases. There are 14 residues in the CDR3. CDR3: CASSTAGGNEKLFF. DNA for the CDR3: TGTGCCAGCAGCACCGCGGGGGGCAACGAAAAACTGTTTTTT.

As for this clonotype: Mismatch with germline at one junction end may stem from a read error. The chain is built from TRBV5-5 and TRBJ1-1; no firm D call. The CDR3 loop spans 12 amino acids. Germline V gene data show CDR1 as SGHKS and CDR2 as YYEKEE (reference sequence). CDR3 nucleotides: TGTGCCAACAGCTTCCTCGGCACTGAAGCTTTCTTT. Its protein is CANSFLGTEAFF.

This clonotype was observed at least ten times. This rearrangement joins TRBV6-1 to TRBJ1-5, with 9 bases lining up with TRBD1. CDR3 length: 15 amino acids. CDR1 and CDR2 (germline): MNHNS, SASEGT. The junction had 1 base not matched to a gene; V was cut back by 2 bases and J by 2 bases. Written as DNA, the CDR3 is TGTGCCAGCAGTGAACGGACAGGGGGCAATCAGCCCCAGCATTTT. This codes for CASSERTGGNQPQHF.

This chain links TRBV19 with TRBJ2-3, with 10 bases aligning to TRBD1. Germline CDR1 reads LNHDA; CDR2 reads SQIVND (reference sequence). This CDR3 is 16 amino acids long. The J segment lost 0 bases and the V segment lost 7 bases, leaving 7 bases of the junction unmatched. The chain's CDR3 is CASTRDRGHSTDTQYF. DNA of the CDR3: TGTGCCAGTACCCGGGACAGGGGCCATAGCACAGATACGCAGTATTTT.

The CDR3 loop reads CAIRGDSTTDTQYF. The CDR3 nucleotides are TGTGCCATCAGGGGGGACAGCACAACAGATACGCAGTATTTT. The chain carries TRBV10-3 and TRBJ2-3, with 7 bases fitting TRBD1. Germline lookup yields CDR1 ENHRY and CDR2 SYGVKD. Trimming took 6 bases from V and 3 from J; bases not matched to a gene: 6. This CDR3 contains 14 residues.

The table lists this clonotype with a few counts. This chain links TRBV5-1 with TRBJ2-7; 7 bases agree with TRBD1. The CDR3 covers 16 residues. Germline values: CDR1 SGHRS, CDR2 YFSETQ. J lost 3 bases, V lost 0 bases, and 9 bases had no gene match. The CDR3 protein is CASSLGFGQDHYEQYF. The DNA for the CDR3 is TGCGCCAGCAGCTTGGGATTTGGACAGGATCACTACGAGCAGTACTTC.

This chain links TRBV5-6 with TRBJ2-6; weak D call: TRBD2 (5 bases). With 3 bases removed from V and 7 bases from J, the gap between germline ends came to 11 bases. This CDR3 is 14 amino acids long. The V gene's germline CDR1 is SGHDT and CDR2 YYEEEE. For the CDR3, the DNA is TGTGCCAGCAGCTCGGCACGGGGTGCCAACGTCCTGACTTTC. It encodes CASSSARGANVLTF. Together with reference TRBV5-6 and TRBJ2-6, the CDR3 gives the full variable domain: DAGVTQSPTHLIKTRGQQVTLRCSPKSGHDTVSWYQQALGQGPQFIFQYYEEEERQRGNFPDRFSGHQFPNYSSELNVNALLLGDSALYLCASSSARGANVLTFGAGSRLTVL.

This clonotype was counted between two and nine times. The CDR3 DNA sequence: TGTGCCATAAAAGAATATCGACAGGGGGCGCATAATTCACCCCTCCACTTT. Translation gives CAIKEYRQGAHNSPLHF. The chain couples TRBV6-5 to TRBJ1-6, with 10 bases lining up with TRBD1. Germline CDR1 and CDR2: MNHEY and SVGAGI. J was trimmed by 5 bases and V by 10 bases; bases with no gene match: 14. This CDR3 spans 17 amino acids.

The chain has TRBV7-8 and TRBJ2-1; D is uncertain. Trimming removed 4 bases at V and 7 bases at J, with 23 bases between. CDR3 length: 17 amino acids. Germline loops: CDR1 SGHVS, CDR2 FQNEAQ. CDR3 in amino acids: CASSSHERRVRSNEQFF. In nucleotides, the CDR3 is TGTGCCAGCAGCTCCCATGAGCGCCGAGTGAGGTCGAATGAGCAGTTCTTC.

The chain carries TRBV6-1 and TRBJ2-1; 11 positions agree with TRBD2. Germline lookup yields CDR1 MNHNS and CDR2 SASEGT. The CDR3 has 16 amino acids. J gave up 4 bases and V 2 bases, and 4 bases lay outside the gene matches. DNA of the CDR3: TGTGCCAGCAGTGAAAATATAGCGGGGGGGTACAATGAGCAGTTCTTC. The encoded protein is CASSENIAGGYNEQFF.

This chain connects TRBV6-5 to TRBJ1-6; 8 positions match TRBD1. The junction had 4 bases not matched to a gene; V was cut back by 7 bases and J by 5 bases. Germline V gene sequence: CDR1 MNHEY, CDR2 SVGAGI. This CDR3 is built from 14 residues. CDR3 sequence (DNA): TGTGCCAGCACTCGGGACAGGCATAATTCACCCCTCCACTTT. Translation: CASTRDRHNSPLHF.

This clonotype was seen repeatedly, ten times or more. This chain uses TRBV15 with TRBJ2-1, with no clear D. The CDR3 spans 16 residues. V was clipped by 3 bases and J by 8 bases, with 20 bases between them. Germline V gives CDR1 LNHNV, CDR2 YYDKDF (reference sequence). The chain's CDR3 is CATSSTSSDVGYEQFF. The CDR3 DNA sequence: TGTGCCACCAGCAGCACGAGTTCGGACGTAGGCTATGAGCAGTTCTTC.

This clonotype was observed many times. J is TRBJ2-2 and V is TRBV7-9; no definite D call. The CDR3 runs to 15 residues. V was shortened by 3 bases and J by 0 bases, with 8 bases between the two germline ends. CDR1 and CDR2 (germline): SEHNR, FQNEAQ (reference sequence). CDR3: CASSFSLSNTGELFF. DNA for the CDR3: TGTGCCAGCAGCTTCAGTCTATCGAACACCGGGGAGCTGTTTTTT.

In its sample, this clonotype was seen many times. J is TRBJ2-3 and V is TRBV3-1; no clear D. The CDR3 runs 15 residues. V shed 4 bases and J shed 2 bases, with 13 bases lying between them. Germline-derived CDR1 and CDR2 are LGHDT and YNNKEL (reference sequence). The CDR3 is CASSPALGNTDTQYF. In DNA form, the CDR3 reads TGTGCCAGCAGCCCCGCATTGGGAAACACAGATACGCAGTATTTT.

The sample holds a few counts of this clonotype. The chain joins TRBV19 to TRBJ2-2, with a tentative D call TRBD2 (6 bases). Trimming removed 5 bases at V and 4 bases at J, with 14 bases between. CDR3 length: 15 amino acids. Germline values: CDR1 LNHDA, CDR2 SQIVND (reference sequence). The CDR3: CASSPPPRGTGELFF. The CDR3 bases are TGTGCCAGTAGTCCCCCGCCGCGGGGCACCGGGGAGCTGTTTTTT.

This clonotype was counted ten times or more. The chain recombines TRBV5-4 with TRBJ2-7, with a weak D call TRBD2 (7 bases). The CDR3 is 14 amino acids. Trimming cost V 4 bases and J 6 bases, with 17 bases left between them. Germline lookup yields CDR1 SGHNT and CDR2 YYREEE (reference sequence). The chain's CDR3 is CASSLGAGAGEQYF. DNA for the CDR3: TGTGCCAGCAGCCTTGGGGCGGGGGCCGGCGAGCAGTACTTC.

In this sample, this clonotype turned up a few times. The rearrangement joins TRBV5-5 to TRBJ1-3; the D is unclear. Germline assignment: CDR1 SGHKS and CDR2 YYEKEE (reference sequence). V lost 4 bases, J lost 0 bases, and 8 bases lay in between. The CDR3 has 14 residues. This CDR3 is CASSNRPSGNTIYF. CDR3 DNA: TGTGCCAGCAGCAACCGTCCCTCTGGAAACACCATATATTTT.

This clonotype was detected ten times or more. The rearrangement uses TRBV10-3 and TRBJ2-7; 7 bases agree with TRBD2. The CDR3 runs 14 residues. The V gene's germline CDR1 is ENHRY and CDR2 SYGVKD. V dropped 3 bases and J dropped 4; count of bases not matched to a gene: 6. CDR3 sequence (DNA): TGTGCCATCAGTGAAGGACTAGGGAATTACGAGCAGTACTTC. Amino acids: CAISEGLGNYEQYF.

This clonotype has only a few counts. CDR3 sequence (DNA): TGTGCTAGTGGTCTGGACTGGGATAGCACCGGGGAGCTGTTTTTT. The encoded protein is CASGLDWDSTGELFF. The rearrangement joins TRBV12-5 to TRBJ2-2, with a possible D match to TRBD2 (5 bases). V dropped 5 bases and J dropped 4 bases, with 14 bases sitting between them. The CDR3 covers 15 residues. Germline-derived CDR1 and CDR2 are LGHNT and FRNRAP.

This clonotype was counted ten times or more. The chain links TRBV9 to TRBJ2-5, with D possibly being TRBD1 (6 bases). Germline CDR1 SGDLS, CDR2 YYNGEE. The CDR3 has 15 amino acids. V was pared by 0 bases and J by 2 bases, with 11 bases between. The CDR3 bases are TGTGCCAGCAGCGTAGGGGCAGGGGTACAAGAGACCCAGTACTTC. Protein: CASSVGAGVQETQYF. Variable domain in full (rest from reference TRBV9 and TRBJ2-5): DSGVTQTPKHLITATGQRVTLRCSPRSGDLSVYWYQQSLDQGLQFLIQYYNGEERAKGNILERFSAQQFPDLHSELNLSSLELGDSALYFCASSVGAGVQETQYFGPGTRLLVL.

This clonotype was counted ten times or more. The V gene is TRBV5-6, the J gene TRBJ2-3; D may match TRBD1 or TRBD2 (6 bases each). The CDR3 loop spans 16 amino acids. Germline-derived CDR1 and CDR2 are SGHDT and YYEEEE. The V end lost 5 bases, the J end lost 9 bases, and 25 bases lay between the germline ends. CDR3 amino acids: CASSPRPQGGQITQYF. The DNA for the CDR3 is TGTGCCAGCAGTCCGCGCCCACAGGGAGGTCAGATAACGCAGTATTTT.

Ten or more counts support this clonotype. The chain uses TRBV2 and TRBJ2-3, with TRBD2 identical over 8 bases. The ends lost 7 bases at V and 1 base at J; junction bases unmatched: 10. CDR1 and CDR2 (germline): SNHLY, FYNNEI. The CDR3 is 16 residues long. In nucleotides, the CDR3 is TGTGCCAGCAACCCTGTCAGCGGGGGTGGCACAGATACGCAGTATTTT. Its protein product is CASNPVSGGGTDTQYF.

This chain links TRBV5-4 with TRBJ1-6; a possible D gene is TRBD1 (6 bases). Per germline, CDR1 SGHNT and CDR2 YYREEE (reference sequence). The CDR3 has 14 amino acids. V was cut by 6 bases and J by 5 bases, with 12 bases left in between. The CDR3 loop is CASNTQGDNSPLHF. CDR3 nucleotides: TGTGCCAGCAACACACAGGGAGATAATTCACCCCTCCACTTT.

As concerns this clonotype: A much larger clone lies a single base off, so this may be a read error. The chain carries TRBV19 and TRBJ1-4, with 8 bases identical to TRBD1. Per germline, CDR1 LNHDA and CDR2 SQIVND (reference sequence). CDR3 length: 16 amino acids. This CDR3 reads CASSMDREGRNEKLSF. The CDR3 coding sequence is TGTGCCAGTAGTATGGACAGGGAAGGGAGAAATGAAAAACTGTCTTTT.